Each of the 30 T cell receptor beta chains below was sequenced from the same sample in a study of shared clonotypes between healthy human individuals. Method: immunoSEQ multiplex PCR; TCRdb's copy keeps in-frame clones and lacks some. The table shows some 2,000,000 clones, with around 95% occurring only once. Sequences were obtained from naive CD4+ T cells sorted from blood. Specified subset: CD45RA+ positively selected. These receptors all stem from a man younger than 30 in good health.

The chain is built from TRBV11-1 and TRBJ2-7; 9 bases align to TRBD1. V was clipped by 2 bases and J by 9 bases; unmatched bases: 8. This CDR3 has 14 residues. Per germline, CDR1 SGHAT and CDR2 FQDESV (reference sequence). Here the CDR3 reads CASSLPGTGKAQYF. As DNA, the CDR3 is TGTGCCAGCAGCTTACCAGGGACAGGGAAAGCGCAGTACTTC.

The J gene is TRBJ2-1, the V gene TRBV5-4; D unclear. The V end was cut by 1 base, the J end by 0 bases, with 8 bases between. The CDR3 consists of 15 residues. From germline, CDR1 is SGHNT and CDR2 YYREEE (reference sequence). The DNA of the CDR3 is TGTGCCAGCAGCTTGAGTATGGGCTCCTACAATGAGCAGTTCTTC. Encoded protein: CASSLSMGSYNEQFF.

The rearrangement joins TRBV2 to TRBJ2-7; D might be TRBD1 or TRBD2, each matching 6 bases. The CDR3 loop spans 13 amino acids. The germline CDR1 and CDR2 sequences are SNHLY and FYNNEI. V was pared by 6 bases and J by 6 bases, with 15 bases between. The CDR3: CASRGGSLGEQYF. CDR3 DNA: TGTGCCAGCAGAGGGGGGTCGTTGGGCGAGCAGTACTTC.

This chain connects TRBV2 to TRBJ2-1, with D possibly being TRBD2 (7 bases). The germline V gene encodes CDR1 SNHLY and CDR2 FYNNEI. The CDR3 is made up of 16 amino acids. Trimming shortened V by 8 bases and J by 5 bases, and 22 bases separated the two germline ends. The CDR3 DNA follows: TGTGCCAGCTTACCCTGGGGGGCTAGCGGAAACAATGAGCAGTTCTTC. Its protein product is CASLPWGASGNNEQFF.

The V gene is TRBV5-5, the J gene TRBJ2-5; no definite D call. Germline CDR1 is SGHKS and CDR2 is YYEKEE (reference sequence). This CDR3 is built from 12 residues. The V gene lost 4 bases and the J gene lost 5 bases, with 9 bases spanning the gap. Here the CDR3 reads CASSPLGETQYF. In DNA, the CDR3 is TGTGCCAGCAGCCCCCTTGGGGAGACCCAGTACTTC.

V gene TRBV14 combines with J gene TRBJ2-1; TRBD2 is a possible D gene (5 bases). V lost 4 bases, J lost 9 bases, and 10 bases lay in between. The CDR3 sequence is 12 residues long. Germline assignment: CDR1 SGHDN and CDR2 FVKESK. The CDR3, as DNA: TGTGCCAGCAGCCCAACTAGACTTGAGCAGTTCTTC. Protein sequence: CASSPTRLEQFF.

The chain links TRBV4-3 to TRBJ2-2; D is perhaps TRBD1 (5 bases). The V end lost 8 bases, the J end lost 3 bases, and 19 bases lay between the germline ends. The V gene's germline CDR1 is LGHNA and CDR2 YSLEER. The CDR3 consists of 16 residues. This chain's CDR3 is CASAVGAGWDTGELFF. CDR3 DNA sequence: TGCGCCAGCGCCGTCGGCGCAGGGTGGGACACCGGGGAGCTGTTTTTT.

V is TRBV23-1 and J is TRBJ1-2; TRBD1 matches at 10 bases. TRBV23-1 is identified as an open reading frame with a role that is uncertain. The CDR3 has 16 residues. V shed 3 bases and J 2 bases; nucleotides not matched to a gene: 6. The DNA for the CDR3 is TGCGCCAGCAGTCACCGAGGGACAGGGGAAAACTATGGCTACACCTTC. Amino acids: CASSHRGTGENYGYTF.

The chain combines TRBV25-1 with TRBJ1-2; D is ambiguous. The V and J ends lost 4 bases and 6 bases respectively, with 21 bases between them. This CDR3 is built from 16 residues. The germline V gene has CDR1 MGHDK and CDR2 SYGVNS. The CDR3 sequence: CASSVGGARPPNGYTF. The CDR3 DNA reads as TGTGCCAGCAGTGTAGGAGGAGCCAGGCCTCCCAATGGCTACACCTTC.

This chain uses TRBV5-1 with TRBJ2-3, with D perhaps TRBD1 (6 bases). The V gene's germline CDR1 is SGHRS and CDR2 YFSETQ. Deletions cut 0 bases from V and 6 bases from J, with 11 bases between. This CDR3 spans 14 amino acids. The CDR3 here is CASSLVWTADTQYF. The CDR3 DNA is TGCGCCAGCAGCTTGGTTTGGACAGCTGATACGCAGTATTTT.

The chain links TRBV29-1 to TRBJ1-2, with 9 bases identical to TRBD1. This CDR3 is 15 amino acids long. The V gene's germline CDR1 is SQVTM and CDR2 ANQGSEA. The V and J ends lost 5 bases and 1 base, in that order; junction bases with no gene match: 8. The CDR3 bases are TGCAGCGTTTTGGGACAGGGCGATTTTAACTATGGCTACACCTTC. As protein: CSVLGQGDFNYGYTF. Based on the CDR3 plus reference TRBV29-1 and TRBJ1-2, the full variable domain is SAVISQKPSRDICQRGTSLTIQCQVDSQVTMMFWYRQQPGQSLTLIATANQGSEATYESGFVIDKFPISRPNLTFSTLTVSNMSPEDSSIYLCSVLGQGDFNYGYTFGSGTRLTVV.

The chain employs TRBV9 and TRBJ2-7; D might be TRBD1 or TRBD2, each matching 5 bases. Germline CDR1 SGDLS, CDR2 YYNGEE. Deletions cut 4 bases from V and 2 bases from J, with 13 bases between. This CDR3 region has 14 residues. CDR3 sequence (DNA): TGTGCCAGCAGCCCCCGGGTGGGGGCCTACGAGCAGTACTTC. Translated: CASSPRVGAYEQYF. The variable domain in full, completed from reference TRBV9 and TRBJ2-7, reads DSGVTQTPKHLITATGQRVTLRCSPRSGDLSVYWYQQSLDQGLQFLIQYYNGEERAKGNILERFSAQQFPDLHSELNLSSLELGDSALYFCASSPRVGAYEQYFGPGTRLTVT.

For the CDR3, the DNA is TGTGCCAGCAAGCACAGGGGGCTGTGGGCTTTCTTT. It specifies CASKHRGLWAFF. The chain links TRBV6-6 to TRBJ1-1; 9 bases are shared with TRBD1. Germline CDR1 MNHNY, CDR2 SVGAGI (reference sequence). The CDR3 contains 12 residues. With V trimmed by 7 bases and J by 11 bases, 8 bases remained unmatched.

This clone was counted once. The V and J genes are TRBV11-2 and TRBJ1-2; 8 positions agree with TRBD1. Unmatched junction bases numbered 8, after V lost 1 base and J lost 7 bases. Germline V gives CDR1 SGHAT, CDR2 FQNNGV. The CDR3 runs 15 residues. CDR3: CASSLAGTGSSGYTF. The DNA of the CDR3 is TGTGCCAGCAGCTTAGCCGGGACAGGTTCATCTGGCTACACCTTC.

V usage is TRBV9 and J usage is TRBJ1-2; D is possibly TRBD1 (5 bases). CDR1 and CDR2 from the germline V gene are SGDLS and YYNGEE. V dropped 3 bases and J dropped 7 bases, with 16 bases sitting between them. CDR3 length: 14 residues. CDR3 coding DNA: TGTGCCAGCAGCGCCGGGGGAAGGGTAGTTGGCTACACCTTC. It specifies CASSAGGRVVGYTF.

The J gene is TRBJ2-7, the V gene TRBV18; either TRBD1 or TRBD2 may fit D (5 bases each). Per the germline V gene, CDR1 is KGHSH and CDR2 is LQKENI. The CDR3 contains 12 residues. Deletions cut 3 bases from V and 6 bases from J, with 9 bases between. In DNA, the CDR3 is TGTGCCAGCTCACCCGGGACCGGCGAGCAGTACTTC. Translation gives CASSPGTGEQYF.

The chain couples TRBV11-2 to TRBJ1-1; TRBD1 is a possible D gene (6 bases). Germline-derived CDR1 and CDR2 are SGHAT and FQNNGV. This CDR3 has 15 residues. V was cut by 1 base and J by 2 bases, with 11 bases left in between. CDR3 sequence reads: CASSLAGVPNTEAFF. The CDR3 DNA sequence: TGTGCCAGCAGCTTAGCAGGGGTTCCTAACACTGAAGCTTTCTTT.

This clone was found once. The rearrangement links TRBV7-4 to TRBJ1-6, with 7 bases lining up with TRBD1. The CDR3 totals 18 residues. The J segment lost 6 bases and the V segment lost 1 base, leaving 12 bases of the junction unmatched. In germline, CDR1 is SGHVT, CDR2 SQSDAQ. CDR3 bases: TGTGCCAGCAGCTTAGGATATACGGGACAGAACCTTAATTCACCCCTCCACTTT. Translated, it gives CASSLGYTGQNLNSPLHF.

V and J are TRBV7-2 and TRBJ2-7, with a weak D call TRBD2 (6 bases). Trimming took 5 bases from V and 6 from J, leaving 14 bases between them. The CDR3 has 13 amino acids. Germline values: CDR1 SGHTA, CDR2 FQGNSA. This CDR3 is CASSPGRSIEQYF. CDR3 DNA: TGTGCCAGCAGCCCCGGGAGATCAATCGAGCAGTACTTC.

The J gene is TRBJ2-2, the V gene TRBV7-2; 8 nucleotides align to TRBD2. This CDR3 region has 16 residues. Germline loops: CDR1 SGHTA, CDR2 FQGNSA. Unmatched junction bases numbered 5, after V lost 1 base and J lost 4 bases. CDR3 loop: CASSLGLALGTGELFF. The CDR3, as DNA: TGTGCCAGCAGCTTAGGACTAGCGCTGGGCACCGGGGAGCTGTTTTTT.

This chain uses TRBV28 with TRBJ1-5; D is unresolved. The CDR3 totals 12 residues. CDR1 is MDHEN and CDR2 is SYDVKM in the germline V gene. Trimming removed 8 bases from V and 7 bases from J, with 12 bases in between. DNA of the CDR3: TGTGCCAGCGGCCTACCAAGGCAGCCCCAGCATTTT. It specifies CASGLPRQPQHF.

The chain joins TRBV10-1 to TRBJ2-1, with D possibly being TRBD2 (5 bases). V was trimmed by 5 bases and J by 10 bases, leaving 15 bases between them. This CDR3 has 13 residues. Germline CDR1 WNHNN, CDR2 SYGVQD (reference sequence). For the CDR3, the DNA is TGCGCCAGCAGTCAAGGACGTTGGAGGGAGCAGTTCTTC. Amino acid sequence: CASSQGRWREQFF.

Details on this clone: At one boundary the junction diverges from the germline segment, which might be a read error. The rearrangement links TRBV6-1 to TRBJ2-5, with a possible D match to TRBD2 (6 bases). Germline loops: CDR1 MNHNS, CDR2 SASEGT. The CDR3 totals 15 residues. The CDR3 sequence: CASIEGSPGEETQYF. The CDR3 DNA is TGTGCCAGCATTGAAGGCTCTCCGGGGGAAGAGACCCAGTACTTC.

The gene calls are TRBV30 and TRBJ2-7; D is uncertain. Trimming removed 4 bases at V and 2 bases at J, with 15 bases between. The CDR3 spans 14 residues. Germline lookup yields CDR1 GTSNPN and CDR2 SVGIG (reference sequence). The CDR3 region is CAWTAGPPPYEQYF. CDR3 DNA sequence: TGTGCCTGGACAGCCGGGCCCCCTCCCTACGAGCAGTACTTC. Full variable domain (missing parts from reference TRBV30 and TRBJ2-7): SQTIHQWPATLVQPVGSPLSLECTVEGTSNPNLYWYRQAAGRGLQLLFYSVGIGQISSEVPQNLSASRPQDRQFILSSKKLLLSDSGFYLCAWTAGPPPYEQYFGPGTRLTVT.

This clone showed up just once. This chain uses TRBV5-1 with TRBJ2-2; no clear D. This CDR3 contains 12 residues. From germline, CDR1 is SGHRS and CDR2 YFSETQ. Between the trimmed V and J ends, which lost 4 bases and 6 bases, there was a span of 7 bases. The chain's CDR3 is CASSPVSGELFF. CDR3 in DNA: TGCGCCAGCAGCCCGGTGTCCGGGGAGCTGTTTTTT. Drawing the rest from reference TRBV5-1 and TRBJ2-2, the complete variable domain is KAGVTQTPRYLIKTRGQQVTLSCSPISGHRSVSWYQQTPGQGLQFLFEYFSETQRNKGNFPGRFSGRQFSNSRSEMNVSTLELGDSALYLCASSPVSGELFFGEGSRLTVL.

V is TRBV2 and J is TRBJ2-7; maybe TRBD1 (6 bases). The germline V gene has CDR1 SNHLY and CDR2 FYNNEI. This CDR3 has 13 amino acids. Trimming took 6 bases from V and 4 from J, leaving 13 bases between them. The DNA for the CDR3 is TGTGCCAGCAGCCGGGACATAGGTTACGAGCAGTACTTC. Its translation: CASSRDIGYEQYF.

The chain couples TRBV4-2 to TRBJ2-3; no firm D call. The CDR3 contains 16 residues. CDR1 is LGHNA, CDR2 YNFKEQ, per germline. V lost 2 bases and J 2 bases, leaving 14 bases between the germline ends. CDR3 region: CASSQMSGLVTDTQYF. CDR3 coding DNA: TGTGCCAGCAGCCAAATGTCCGGTCTAGTCACAGATACGCAGTATTTT.

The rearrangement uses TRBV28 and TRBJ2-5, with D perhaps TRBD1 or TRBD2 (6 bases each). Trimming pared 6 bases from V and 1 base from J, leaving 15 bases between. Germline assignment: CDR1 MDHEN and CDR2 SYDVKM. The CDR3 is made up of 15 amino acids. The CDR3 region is CASSPWGAAQETQYF. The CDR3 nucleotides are TGTGCCAGCAGCCCCTGGGGGGCAGCCCAAGAGACCCAGTACTTC.

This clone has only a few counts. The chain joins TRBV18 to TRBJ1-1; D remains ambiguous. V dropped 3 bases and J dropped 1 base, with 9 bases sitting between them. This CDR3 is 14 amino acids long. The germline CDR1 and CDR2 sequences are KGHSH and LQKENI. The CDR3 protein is CASSPSTTNTEAFF. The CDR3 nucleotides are TGTGCCAGCTCACCCTCAACGACGAACACTGAAGCTTTCTTT. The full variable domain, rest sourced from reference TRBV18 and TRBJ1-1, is NAGVMQNPRHLVRRRGQEARLRCSPMKGHSHVYWYRQLPEEGLKFMVYLQKENIIDESGMPKERFSAEFPKEGPSILRIQQVVRGDSAAYFCASSPSTTNTEAFFGQGTRLTVV.

The CDR3 protein is CASSRADYGYTF. The CDR3 DNA reads TGTGCCAGCAGTAGGGCGGACTATGGCTACACCTTC. The chain links TRBV6-5 to TRBJ1-2; D gene ambiguous. The CDR3 contains 12 residues. V lost 5 bases, J lost 3 bases, and 7 bases lay in between. Germline V CDR1 and CDR2: MNHEY, SVGAGI.